This TCR beta chain was captured in a study of CD8 T cells in ankylosing spondylitis. Notes on the study in general: Both synovial fluid and blood in reactive arthritis had previously been reported to carry some motif variants. Clones linked to the disease showed a CD8+ phenotype. They occurred at relatively low frequencies in peripheral blood.

This clonotype was detected ten times or more. The antigen is undetermined. Molecular-barcoded quantitative 5'-RACE produced these TCR beta libraries. TCRdb ran MiXCR on the 5' RACE reads and lists one entry per CDR3 protein. The data contain 130,000 or so distinct CDR3 sequences, approximately 6.8% of them seen just once; the ten biggest clones take up 12%. Germline V gives CDR1 MDHEN, CDR2 SYDVKM. CDR3 length equals 15 residues. With 6 bases removed from V and 2 bases from J, the gap between germline ends came to 14 bases. The TCR sequence derives from a male donor with ankylosing spondylitis or in good health (not recorded which). This chain joins TRBV28 and TRBJ1-5, with D hard to call. Sequencing was carried out using blood, either unsorted or a sorted T cell fraction (not recorded which). In DNA, the CDR3 is TGTGCCAGCAGGGTGGATCTATTGGGCAATCAGCCCCAGCATTTT. Protein sequence: CASRVDLLGNQPQHF.